The T cell receptor (beta chain) under discussion was sequenced for a study of T cell repertoires in cytomegalovirus infection. The wider study: From public TCR beta signatures came an indication of both CMV infection and matching HLA type.

TCRdb re-called the reads with MiXCR, one entry per CDR3 protein. The data contain 100,000 to 120,000 distinct CDR3 sequences, about 30% of them singletons. Turning to this clonotype: The target antigen is unknown.

Study findings and constraints: Carriers of CMV and the relevant HLA type were discriminated by public TCR beta frequency. Within the response measured ex vivo, HLA-C-restricted CMV-specific TCR beta clonotypes were dominant.

This CDR3 comprises 13 residues. Trimming took off 5 bases at V and 5 bases at J, with 12 bases between the two ends. Germline values: CDR1 LNHDA, CDR2 SQIVND (reference sequence). Sample: CD8+ T cells from cultured PBMCs, taken from culture after CMV antigen stimulation. The chain combines TRBV19 with TRBJ1-1; D unclear. This receptor was identified in a human donor in good health (CMV status not recorded). Some clones in this sample may be carry-over from other donors' samples. CDR3 in DNA: TGTGCCAGTAGTCTGGGATTGGGAACTGAAGCTTTCTTT. It codes for CASSLGLGTEAFF.